This T cell receptor beta chain was identified during a study of cytomegalovirus exposure and HLA in healthy donors. This CDR3 has 13 residues. Germline CDR1 is SQVTM and CDR2 is ANQGSEA. Details on this clone: The antigen remains undetermined.

Study results and caveats: The likely explanation for a cluster of highly shared sequence variants was sequencing artifact. Serostatus for CMV was the only available immune exposure information.

PCR was performed using 60 Vbeta and 13 Jbeta primers. TCRdb's copy holds only in-frame clones and misses some; the assay was immunoSEQ multiplex PCR. The profile shows around 210,000 clones, around 82% of them singletons. The sequence derives from a woman aged 25 to 39 in good health and CMV-seronegative. Source material: PBMCs. The chain combines TRBV29-1 with TRBJ2-5, with TRBD1 as a possible D gene (6 bases). The CDR3 DNA reads as TGCAGTATACAGGGTCCATACCAAGAGACCCAGTACTTC. The encoded protein is CSIQGPYQETQYF.